This TCR beta chain was identified in a study of T cell repertoires in cytomegalovirus infection. General study results and limits: HLA-C-restricted TCR beta clonotypes specific for CMV led the ex vivo response.

TCRdb reprocessed the reads via MiXCR and lists one record per CDR3 protein. Found here are roughly 240,000 distinct CDR3 sequences, roughly 6.5% of them singletons; the top ten hold 5.5% to 8%. This clonotype was seen repeatedly, ten times or more. Its cognate antigen is unknown. CDR3 length equals 14 residues. CDR1 SNHLY and CDR2 FYNNEI come from the germline V gene. V was clipped by 7 bases and J by 4 bases, with 13 bases between them. Sequencing was performed on PBMCs. The origin of this receptor is a human donor in good health (CMV status not recorded). Some clones in this sample may be carry-over from other donors' samples. This sequence joins TRBV2 and TRBJ2-2; D is possibly TRBD2 (5 bases). The CDR3 sequence: CASNGGLGTGELFF. The CDR3, as DNA: TGTGCCAGCAATGGAGGTTTAGGCACCGGGGAGCTGTTTTTT.